This T cell receptor beta chain was captured by sequencing in a study of PD-L1 blockade in urothelial cancer. Looking at the study overall: Blood analysis was done at 3 weeks (second dose) and 6 weeks after treatment began. Typically, measured as a median, blood samples had over 120,000 T cells. Study-wide results and limits: Durable-benefit cases showed more tumor-associated blood clone expansion at 3 weeks.

A remark on this clone: Its antigen is as yet unknown.

Clones were read by immunoSEQ multiplex PCR, and TCRdb kept only the in-frame ones, dropping some. Among tens of thousands of clones listed, about 82% were seen once. Time point in this sample: peripheral blood 6 weeks after treatment start. Patients yielded 1 to 8 samples each, pretreatment and on-treatment. Germline CDR1 is SEHNR and CDR2 is FQNEAQ (reference sequence). V was clipped by 4 bases and J by 7 bases; unmatched bases: 13. The CDR3 loop spans 16 amino acids. The TCR originated in a man aged 70 or older with urothelial cancer. Sequenced material: PBMCs, taken around atezolizumab (anti-PD-L1) treatment. This rearrangement joins TRBV7-9 to TRBJ1-2, with TRBD1 identical over 9 bases. Here the CDR3 reads CASSSGTGIPLGGYTF. For the CDR3, the DNA is TGTGCCAGCAGCTCCGGGACAGGGATCCCACTCGGTGGCTACACCTTC. The complete variable domain, with remaining parts taken from reference TRBV7-9 and TRBJ1-2, reads DTGVSQNPRHKITKRGQNVTFRCDPISEHNRLYWYRQTLGQGPEFLTYFQNEAQLEKSRLLSDRFSAERPKGSFSTLEIQRTEQGDSAMYLCASSSGTGIPLGGYTFGSGTRLTVV.